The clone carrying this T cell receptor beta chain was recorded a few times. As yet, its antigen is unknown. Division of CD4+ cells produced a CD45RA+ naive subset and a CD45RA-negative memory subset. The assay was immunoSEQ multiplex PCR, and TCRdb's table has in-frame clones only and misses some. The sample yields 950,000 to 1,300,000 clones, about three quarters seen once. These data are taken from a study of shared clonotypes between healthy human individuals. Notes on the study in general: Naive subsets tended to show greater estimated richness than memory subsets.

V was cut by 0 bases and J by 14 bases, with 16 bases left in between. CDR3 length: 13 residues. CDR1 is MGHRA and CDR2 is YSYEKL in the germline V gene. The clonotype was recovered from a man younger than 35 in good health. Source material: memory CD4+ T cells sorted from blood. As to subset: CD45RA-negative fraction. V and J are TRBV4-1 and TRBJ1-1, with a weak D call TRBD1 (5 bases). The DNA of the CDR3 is TGCGCCAGCAGCCAAGATCGTGGTCAGGGTTACTTCTTT. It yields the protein CASSQDRGQGYFF.